This note documents a single TCR beta chain sequence. No antigen is known for it. This sample stems from a study of Ad26.COV2.S vaccination and SARS-CoV-2 variants. Background on the study: Donor was one of the participants in the Ad26.COV2.S arm of the COV1001 trial. Recipients of Ad26.COV2.S got it intramuscularly, once or twice 56 days apart.

Using immunoSEQ multiplex PCR, the repertoire was profiled, and TCRdb retains in-frame clones only, with some absent. The sample holds about half a million clones, nearly 90% seen once. This sample's treatment: around 19 received Ad26.COV2.S at low or high dose, single or two shots; 5 received placebo; per-sample allocation not given. Sampling took place 63 days after the first vaccine or placebo injection. Regarding the study as a whole: Measurements of TCR breadth and depth may have given underestimates of the total T cell responses.

Trimming took 4 bases from V and 2 from J; bases not matched to a gene: 8. This CDR3 has 16 amino acids. CDR1 SGHAT and CDR2 FQNNGV come from the germline V gene. The TCR was taken from a person aged 18 to 65 who received the Ad26.COV2.S COVID-19 vaccine or a placebo. This chain joins TRBV11-2 and TRBJ2-3; 8 bases align to TRBD2. Sequences were derived from peripheral blood, sampled in a trial of Ad26.COV2.S vaccine versus placebo. The CDR3 DNA follows: TGTGCCAGCAGCTCTGCCGGGGGGGCGCACACAGATACGCAGTATTTT. It codes for CASSSAGGAHTDTQYF.